This entry concerns a single TCR beta chain. The antigen is undetermined. PCR amplification relied on 60 Vbeta primers (plus 13 Jbeta primers). Using immunoSEQ multiplex PCR, the repertoire was profiled, and TCRdb retains in-frame clones only, with some absent. The sample holds over 150,000 clones; about 64% are singletons and the top ten take 1.3% to 1.5%. This entry comes from a study of cytomegalovirus exposure and HLA in healthy donors. Study outcomes and limitations: Researchers reported from a later analysis that most CMV-associated TCR beta chains appeared HLA-restricted.

CDR1 is MNHEY, CDR2 SVGAGI, per germline. Losses at the gene ends were 6 bases for V and 4 bases for J; bases not matched to a gene: 6. The CDR3 is made up of 15 amino acids. V gene TRBV6-5 combines with J gene TRBJ2-1, with 10 bases matching TRBD1. The sequenced material came from PBMCs. The receptor's source is a man over 45 in good health and CMV-seronegative. CDR3 loop: CASRPTGGRYNEQFF. DNA for the CDR3: TGTGCCAGCAGGCCGACAGGGGGCCGTTACAATGAGCAGTTCTTC.